This T cell receptor (beta chain) came from a study of OX40 agonist ivuxolimab in advanced cancers. The V end was cut by 6 bases, the J end by 4 bases, with 15 bases between. The CDR3 loop spans 15 amino acids. Germline V CDR1 and CDR2: LNHDA, SQIVND (reference sequence). Generated by immunoSEQ multiplex PCR, the TCRdb table keeps only in-frame clones and is missing some. Here the sample spans approximately 40,000 clones, around 80% being singletons. This TCR derives from an adult with an advanced solid tumor such as melanoma, head and neck, liver or kidney cancer. The sequenced sample was CD4+ or CD8+ T cells sorted from blood, obtained in a trial of the OX40 agonist ivuxolimab. J is TRBJ1-4 and V is TRBV19; a weak D match, TRBD1 (6 bases). The CDR3 region has the DNA TGTGCCAGTAGCCTGGGGCAGGGGCATAATGAAAAACTGTTTTTT. Translated: CASSLGQGHNEKLFF.